This TCR beta chain was sequenced in a study of blood T cell repertoires in COVID-19. Across the study: The study drew acute and convalescent COVID-19 samples from the United States, Italy and Spain.

The Seattle patients joined while their infection was active and were tracked longitudinally afterward. Authors' methods: Amplified reference gene primers provided the basis for estimating nucleated cell counts. Some clones are missing from TCRdb's copy, which holds only in-frame ones; the method was immunoSEQ multiplex PCR. For V, J and clone size, that table is used; D and trimming come from the DNA. The sample contains under 250,000 clones, 82% of which appear only once. After removal of 5 bases from V and 2 bases from J, the junction contained 8 bases not matched to a gene. This CDR3 contains 16 residues. CDR1 and CDR2 from the germline V gene are SGHTA and FQGNSA.

The sample comprised peripheral blood. The gene calls are TRBV7-2 and TRBJ1-5; 8 bases fit TRBD1. The origin of this receptor is a woman aged 70-85 years with COVID-19, enrolled during active disease. The CDR3 nucleotides read TGTGCCAGCAGCCCTGGGGCGACAGGGGGCAATCAGCCCCAGCATTTT. Translation gives CASSPGATGGNQPQHF.